These 31 T cell receptor beta chains originate from one sample sequenced in a study of blood T cell repertoires in COVID-19. Here immunoSEQ multiplex PCR was the method, and the copy in TCRdb shows in-frame clones only, minus some. The sample lists over 350,000 clones; about 89% were seen once. Sequenced input: PBMCs or T cells enriched from blood (not recorded which). Every receptor here comes from a woman aged 40 to 49 who had been exposed to COVID-19.

This clone was detected only once. The CDR3 region is CASILQGDPSTSEQFF. For the CDR3, the DNA is TGTGCCAGTATCCTGCAGGGCGATCCCTCAACGAGTGAGCAGTTCTTC. J is TRBJ2-1 and V is TRBV19, with D possibly TRBD1 on 5 matching bases. V was trimmed by 7 bases and J by 9 bases, leaving 25 bases between them. The germline V gene has CDR1 LNHDA and CDR2 SQIVND (reference sequence). The CDR3 is 16 amino acids.

The rearrangement uses TRBV19 and TRBJ1-5, with 7 bases that match TRBD1. The germline V gene has CDR1 LNHDA and CDR2 SQIVND (reference sequence). Trimming cost V 6 bases and J 9 bases; bases outside gene matches: 8. This CDR3 is 13 amino acids long. The CDR3 DNA reads as TGTGCCAGTAGCTCAGGGGGTACCGGGCCCCAGCATTTT. It encodes CASSSGGTGPQHF.

The chain carries TRBV7-2 and TRBJ2-7; D is perhaps TRBD1 (5 bases). V gave up 5 bases and J gave up 3 bases, with 17 bases separating them. Germline CDR1 SGHTA, CDR2 FQGNSA. The CDR3 has 15 residues. CDR3 DNA: TGTGCCAGCAGCCCAGTCCAGGGCTCTTTCTACGAGCAGTACTTC. It codes for CASSPVQGSFYEQYF. The variable domain in full, with the rest retrieved from reference TRBV7-2 and TRBJ2-7, is GAGVSQSPSNKVTEKGKDVELRCDPISGHTALYWYRQSLGQGLEFLIYFQGNSAPDKSGLPSDRFSAERTGGSVSTLTIQRTQQEDSAVYLCASSPVQGSFYEQYFGPGTRLTVT.

This clone was seen only once. The chain uses TRBV5-1 and TRBJ2-4; 8 bases are shared with TRBD1. CDR3 length equals 14 residues. V lost 4 bases and J lost 9; bases outside the gene matches: 9. Germline loops: CDR1 SGHRS, CDR2 YFSETQ. The CDR3 spells CASSTGQGGGIQYF. CDR3 coding DNA: TGCGCCAGCAGCACCGGACAGGGAGGTGGCATTCAGTACTTC. Using reference TRBV5-1 and TRBJ2-4 for the parts outside the CDR3, the full variable domain is KAGVTQTPRYLIKTRGQQVTLSCSPISGHRSVSWYQQTPGQGLQFLFEYFSETQRNKGNFPGRFSGRQFSNSRSEMNVSTLELGDSALYLCASSTGQGGGIQYFGAGTRLSVL.

The chain couples TRBV12-3 or TRBV12-4 to TRBJ1-2; D call uncertain. The CDR3 length is 13 residues. V lost 5 bases and J lost 7, with 14 bases in between. The CDR3 spells CASSLTVVAGYTF. CDR3 nucleotides: TGTGCCAGCAGTCTTACAGTGGTTGCTGGCTACACCTTC.

The genes are TRBV5-1 and TRBJ2-5; 7 nucleotides align to TRBD1. J lost 7 bases, V lost 3 bases, and 21 bases had no gene match. The CDR3 runs 18 residues. Germline CDR1 is SGHRS and CDR2 is YFSETQ. CDR3 sequence reads: CASSYRQGSSSIAGTQYF. DNA for the CDR3: TGCGCCAGCAGCTATAGACAGGGTTCTTCTTCAATCGCCGGGACCCAGTACTTC.

In nucleotides, the CDR3 is TGCGCCAGCAGTAAGGGACAGACAACCTCTGGAAACACCATATATTTT. Protein: CASSKGQTTSGNTIYF. The J gene is TRBJ1-3, the V gene TRBV10-1, with 7 bases lining up with TRBD1. Trimming at V came to 5 bases and at J to 0 bases, leaving 7 bases not matched to a gene. The CDR3 consists of 16 residues. The V gene's germline CDR1 is WNHNN and CDR2 SYGVQD (reference sequence).

V and J are TRBV15 and TRBJ1-1; D might be TRBD1 (5 bases). The V end lost 5 bases, the J end lost 2 bases, and 15 bases lay between the germline ends. There are 15 residues in the CDR3. Germline lookup yields CDR1 LNHNV and CDR2 YYDKDF (reference sequence). CDR3 amino acids: CATSLAGRSNTEAFF. The CDR3 DNA is TGTGCCACCAGCTTGGCAGGGCGGAGTAACACTGAAGCTTTCTTT.

The chain combines TRBV12-5 with TRBJ2-2; TRBD1 agrees at 7 bases. Losses at the gene ends were 5 bases for V and 1 base for J; bases not matched to a gene: 4. Germline CDR1 and CDR2: LGHNT and FRNRAP. This CDR3 has 15 residues. The CDR3 coding sequence is TGTGCTAGTGGTCAATGGGACAGGAACACCGGGGAGCTGTTTTTT. Protein sequence: CASGQWDRNTGELFF.

V and J are TRBV3-1 (or the pseudogene TRBV3-2) and TRBJ1-2; D is perhaps TRBD1 (6 bases). The CDR3 contains 14 residues. Germline CDR1 is LGHDT and CDR2 is YNNKEL (reference sequence). Trimming shortened V by 0 bases and J by 4 bases, and 9 bases separated the two germline ends. CDR3 sequence: CASSQDWGPYGYTF. CDR3 nucleotides: TGTGCCAGCAGCCAAGATTGGGGGCCCTATGGCTACACCTTC.

The rearrangement links TRBV30 to TRBJ1-2, with a possible D match to TRBD1 (5 bases). Trimming cost V 3 bases and J 4 bases, with 12 bases left between them. CDR3 length: 13 amino acids. Germline V gene sequence: CDR1 GTSNPN, CDR2 SVGIG (reference sequence). The CDR3 sequence: CAWSIRALYGYTF. The CDR3 DNA is TGTGCCTGGAGCATCAGGGCCCTCTATGGCTACACCTTC.

J is TRBJ2-6 and V is TRBV6-1; D uncertain. The CDR3 runs to 15 residues. The V gene lost 2 bases and the J gene lost 11 bases, with 16 bases spanning the gap. Germline lookup yields CDR1 MNHNS and CDR2 SASEGT. The CDR3 is CASSETAYVTYVLTF. The CDR3 DNA follows: TGTGCCAGCAGTGAAACTGCATATGTCACTTACGTCCTGACTTTC.

Written as DNA, the CDR3 is TGTGCCACCAGTGACTGGACAGGGAACTATGGCTACACCTTC. Protein sequence: CATSDWTGNYGYTF. The chain couples TRBV24-1 to TRBJ1-2; 8 nucleotides agree with TRBD1. The CDR3 sequence is 14 residues long. Trimming took 4 bases from V and 2 from J; bases not matched to a gene: 2. Germline CDR1 KGHDR, CDR2 SFDVKD.

The chain uses TRBV10-3 and TRBJ1-1, with a possible D match to TRBD1 (5 bases). This CDR3 region has 13 residues. Germline V gives CDR1 ENHRY, CDR2 SYGVKD. V lost 6 bases to trimming and J lost 2 bases, with 10 bases between them. CDR3 sequence (DNA): TGTGCCATCAGCCCGGGACTTAACACTGAAGCTTTCTTT. This sequence encodes CAISPGLNTEAFF.

V gene TRBV19 combines with J gene TRBJ1-1; 7 bases are a match to TRBD1. The CDR3 runs to 15 residues. Germline values: CDR1 LNHDA, CDR2 SQIVND (reference sequence). The junction had 8 bases not matched to a gene; V was cut back by 6 bases and J by 1 base. The CDR3: CASSQPGQPNTEAFF. The CDR3 nucleotides read TGTGCCAGTAGCCAACCGGGACAGCCGAACACTGAAGCTTTCTTT.

The chain combines TRBV19 with TRBJ1-2; 8 positions match TRBD1. Trimming took 7 bases from V and 1 from J; bases not matched to a gene: 11. Germline V lookup: CDR1 LNHDA, CDR2 SQIVND (reference sequence). This CDR3 contains 16 residues. The CDR3 spells CASKPRGDRRNYGYTF. CDR3 nucleotides: TGTGCCAGTAAACCCCGTGGGGACAGGCGTAACTATGGCTACACCTTC.

The CDR3, as DNA: TGTGCCAGTAGGGCTAGTTCGAGAGAGACCCAGTACTTC. This gives the protein CASRASSRETQYF. The chain carries TRBV19 and TRBJ2-5; D gene ambiguous. The CDR3 extends over 13 amino acids. V gave up 6 bases and J gave up 4 bases, with 12 bases separating them. The germline V gene encodes CDR1 LNHDA and CDR2 SQIVND (reference sequence).

In DNA form, the CDR3 reads TGTGCCAGCTCACCACCGACTAGCTCGAGGCAGTTCTTC. Amino acid sequence: CASSPPTSSRQFF. V is TRBV18 and J is TRBJ2-1; 7 bases match TRBD2. The CDR3 has 13 residues. The J segment lost 12 bases and the V segment lost 0 bases, leaving 5 bases of the junction unmatched. Looked up from germline, CDR1 is KGHSH and CDR2 is LQKENI.

This chain uses TRBV7-6 with TRBJ1-5; D is perhaps TRBD1 (5 bases). The CDR3 has 15 amino acids. Germline loops: CDR1 SGHVS, CDR2 FNYEAQ. Trimming took 1 base from V and 7 from J, leaving 14 bases between them. CDR3 residues: CASSLGSAGGQPQHF. The CDR3 DNA sequence: TGTGCCAGCAGCTTAGGGAGTGCGGGGGGGCAGCCCCAGCATTTT.

The chain uses TRBV3-1 (or the pseudogene TRBV3-2) and TRBJ1-4, with D perhaps TRBD1 (5 bases). CDR3 length: 15 amino acids. CDR1 is LGHDT and CDR2 is YNNKEL in the germline V gene (reference sequence). Trimming left V 4 bases short and J 3 bases short, with 12 bases between. In nucleotides, the CDR3 is TGTGCCAGCAGCCCCGGATGGGGGGCTAATGAAAAACTGTTTTTT. It specifies CASSPGWGANEKLFF.

The rearrangement uses TRBV6-5 and TRBJ2-3, with no clear D. This CDR3 spans 12 amino acids. V was shortened by 6 bases and J by 7 bases, with 11 bases between the two germline ends. CDR1 MNHEY and CDR2 SVGAGI come from the germline V gene. The CDR3 nucleotides read TGTGCCAGCAGGGCCCTCCCCAATACGCAGTATTTT. It codes for CASRALPNTQYF.

The chain employs TRBV4-2 and TRBJ2-2, with 7 bases fitting TRBD2. The V and J ends lost 1 base and 2 bases, in that order; junction bases with no gene match: 7. CDR3 length: 17 amino acids. Germline values: CDR1 LGHNA, CDR2 YNFKEQ. DNA of the CDR3: TGTGCCAGCAGCCAAGCATTTGGGGAGGGAAACACCGGGGAGCTGTTTTTT. Encoded protein: CASSQAFGEGNTGELFF.

The rearrangement joins TRBV13 to TRBJ2-7; D perhaps matches TRBD2 (6 bases). The V end was cut by 0 bases, the J end by 4 bases, with 13 bases between. The CDR3 contains 15 residues. Germline values: CDR1 PRHDT, CDR2 FYEKMQ (reference sequence). The DNA of the CDR3 is TGTGCCAGCAGCTTAGGCGGGACGGGGGTTTACGAGCAGTACTTC. Its translation: CASSLGGTGVYEQYF.

This clone was detected only once. The V and J genes are TRBV11-3 and TRBJ1-6; TRBD1 aligns across 7 bases. The CDR3 totals 15 residues. Looked up from germline, CDR1 is SGHNT and CDR2 is YENEEA. Unmatched junction bases numbered 7, after V lost 4 bases and J lost 7 bases. The CDR3 sequence: CASSSRTGRNSPLHF. CDR3 nucleotides: TGTGCCAGCAGCTCTAGGACAGGACGGAATTCACCCCTCCACTTT.

This clone was seen only a few times. The chain is built from TRBV2 and TRBJ1-5; TRBD1 agrees at 7 bases. The CDR3 consists of 14 residues. CDR1 is SNHLY, CDR2 FYNNEI, per germline. The trim removed 7 bases at V and 1 base at J, leaving 4 bases unmatched. In DNA form, the CDR3 reads TGTGCCAGCAACGACAGGGCCAGCAATCAGCCCCAGCATTTT. It encodes CASNDRASNQPQHF.

The chain recombines TRBV5-1 with TRBJ2-3, with D unclear. Germline values: CDR1 SGHRS, CDR2 YFSETQ. V was pared by 0 bases and J by 3 bases, with 5 bases between. The CDR3 sequence is 13 residues long. The CDR3 coding sequence is TGCGCCAGCAGCTTGGAGCTTACAGATACGCAGTATTTT. It encodes CASSLELTDTQYF.

The rearrangement uses TRBV2 and TRBJ1-2, with TRBD1 as a possible D gene (5 bases). Trimming shortened V by 4 bases and J by 7 bases, and 7 bases separated the two germline ends. This CDR3 spans 11 amino acids. Looked up from germline, CDR1 is SNHLY and CDR2 is FYNNEI. The CDR3 is CASSVGAGYTF. CDR3 nucleotide sequence: TGTGCCAGCAGTGTAGGGGCTGGCTACACCTTC.

The rearrangement uses TRBV18 and TRBJ1-4; 11 nucleotides agree with TRBD1. Germline-derived CDR1 and CDR2 are KGHSH and LQKENI. The CDR3 length is 19 residues. V shed 1 base, J shed 2 bases, and the junction held 9 bases outside the gene matches. The DNA of the CDR3 is TGTGCCAGCTCACCACGAGCGGGACAGGGGGTACCCACTAATGAAAAACTGTTTTTT. Protein sequence: CASSPRAGQGVPTNEKLFF.

The chain has TRBV7-9 and TRBJ2-2; D may be TRBD1 (5 bases). With 5 bases removed from V and 1 base from J, the gap between germline ends came to 11 bases. Looked up from germline, CDR1 is SEHNR and CDR2 is FQNEAQ (reference sequence). The length of the CDR3 is 15 residues. The DNA of the CDR3 is TGTGCCAGCAGCCCAGGACATAAGAACACCGGGGAGCTGTTTTTT. Translated: CASSPGHKNTGELFF.

The CDR3 loop reads CASTPDRVYGYTF. The CDR3 nucleotides are TGTGCCAGTACCCCAGACAGGGTGTATGGCTACACCTTC. The chain is built from TRBV19 and TRBJ1-2; TRBD1 matches 7 bases. The J segment lost 5 bases and the V segment lost 7 bases, leaving 7 bases of the junction unmatched. The CDR3 has 13 amino acids. Germline CDR1 LNHDA, CDR2 SQIVND (reference sequence).

The chain joins TRBV2 to TRBJ1-1; D remains unclear. The germline CDR1 and CDR2 sequences are SNHLY and FYNNEI. This CDR3 is built from 12 residues. V lost 6 bases and J 9 bases, leaving 14 bases between the germline ends. The CDR3 here is CASRVRKQKAFF. CDR3 nucleotide sequence: TGTGCCAGCAGGGTTCGTAAACAGAAAGCTTTCTTT. Full variable domain (rest looked up from reference TRBV2 and TRBJ1-1): EPEVTQTPSHQVTQMGQEVILRCVPISNHLYFYWYRQILGQKVEFLVSFYNNEISEKSEIFDDQFSVERPDGSNFTLKIRSTKLEDSAMYFCASRVRKQKAFFGQGTRLTVV.